A selection of T cell receptor beta chains follows, all from one sample in a study of blood T cell repertoires in COVID-19. Repertoires were generated with immunoSEQ multiplex PCR, while TCRdb's copy carries only in-frame clones and drops some. Among roughly 73,000 clones listed, about 92% were seen once. Sequencing input: peripheral blood. These receptors were taken from a man aged 50 or older with acute or convalescent COVID-19. Both conserved end residues are trimmed from each CDR3.

v_gene,j_gene,CDR3aa
TRBV4-1,TRBJ2-7,ASSQRQGAYEQY
TRBV28,TRBJ1-2,ASSETGGFYGYT
TRBV10-3,TRBJ1-4,AINRGRDEKLF
TRBV6-5,TRBJ1-2,ASSYTSGQGAYGYT
TRBV11-2,TRBJ1-2,ASSTRQETGNYGYT
TRBV9,TRBJ2-1,ASSVAGQGYNEQF
TRBV21-1,TRBJ1-5,ASSFSPTAYSNQPQH
TRBV4-3,TRBJ2-6,ASSQAAGANVLT
TRBV5-1,TRBJ1-4,ASNPGGDPYEKLF
TRBV3-1/TRBV3-2,TRBJ2-5,ASSPGQFHYGETQY